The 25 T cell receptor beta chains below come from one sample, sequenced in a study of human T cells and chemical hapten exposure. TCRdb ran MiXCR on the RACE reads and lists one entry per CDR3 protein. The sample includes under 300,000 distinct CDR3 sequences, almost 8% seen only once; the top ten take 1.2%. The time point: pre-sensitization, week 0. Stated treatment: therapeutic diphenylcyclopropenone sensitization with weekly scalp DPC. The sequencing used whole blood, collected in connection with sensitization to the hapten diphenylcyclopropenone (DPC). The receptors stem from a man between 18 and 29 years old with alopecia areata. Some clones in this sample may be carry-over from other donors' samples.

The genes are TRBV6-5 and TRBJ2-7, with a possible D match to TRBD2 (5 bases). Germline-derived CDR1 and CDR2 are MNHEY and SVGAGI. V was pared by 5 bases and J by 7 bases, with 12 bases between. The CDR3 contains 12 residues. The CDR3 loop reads CASSPITREQYF. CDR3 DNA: TGTGCCAGCAGTCCAATTACTAGGGAGCAGTACTTC.

Here the CDR3 DNA reads TGCGCCAGCAGCCAAGATAGAGCAGGGGACTATGGCTACACCTTC. This sequence encodes CASSQDRAGDYGYTF. This chain links TRBV4-3 with TRBJ1-2, with D tentatively TRBD1 (6 bases). Trimming removed 0 bases from V and 3 bases from J, with 11 bases in between. This CDR3 is built from 15 residues. Per the germline V gene, CDR1 is LGHNA and CDR2 is YSLEER.

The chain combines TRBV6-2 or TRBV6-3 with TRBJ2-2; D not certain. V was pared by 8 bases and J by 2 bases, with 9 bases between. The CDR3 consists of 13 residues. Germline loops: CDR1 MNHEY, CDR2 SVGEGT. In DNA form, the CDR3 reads TGTGCCAGCTACTCAGCCAACACCGGGGAGCTGTTTTTT. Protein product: CASYSANTGELFF.

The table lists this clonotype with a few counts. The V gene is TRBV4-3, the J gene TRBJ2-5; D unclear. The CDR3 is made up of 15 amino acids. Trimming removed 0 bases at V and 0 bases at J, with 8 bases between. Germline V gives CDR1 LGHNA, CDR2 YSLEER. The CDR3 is CASSQDLSYQETQYF. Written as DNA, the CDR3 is TGCGCCAGCAGCCAAGATTTGTCGTACCAAGAGACCCAGTACTTC.

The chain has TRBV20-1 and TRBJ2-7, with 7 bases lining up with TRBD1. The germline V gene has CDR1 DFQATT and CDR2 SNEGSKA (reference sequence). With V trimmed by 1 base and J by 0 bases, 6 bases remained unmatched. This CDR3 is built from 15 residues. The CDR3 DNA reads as TGCAGTGCTAGAGCAGGACAGGCCATCTCCTACGAGCAGTACTTC. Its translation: CSARAGQAISYEQYF.

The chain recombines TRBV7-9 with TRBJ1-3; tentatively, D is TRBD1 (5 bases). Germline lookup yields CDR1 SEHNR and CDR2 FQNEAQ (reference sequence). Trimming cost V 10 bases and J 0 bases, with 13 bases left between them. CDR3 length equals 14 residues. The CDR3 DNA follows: TGTGCCACCCCGACAGTCGGCTCTGGAAACACCATATATTTT. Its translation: CATPTVGSGNTIYF.

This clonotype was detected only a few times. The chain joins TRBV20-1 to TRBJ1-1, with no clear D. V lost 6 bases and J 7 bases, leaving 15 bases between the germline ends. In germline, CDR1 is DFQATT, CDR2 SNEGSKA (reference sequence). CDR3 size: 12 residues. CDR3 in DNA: TGCAGTGCCACTTGGACGATTGGTGAAGCTTTCTTT. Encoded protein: CSATWTIGEAFF.

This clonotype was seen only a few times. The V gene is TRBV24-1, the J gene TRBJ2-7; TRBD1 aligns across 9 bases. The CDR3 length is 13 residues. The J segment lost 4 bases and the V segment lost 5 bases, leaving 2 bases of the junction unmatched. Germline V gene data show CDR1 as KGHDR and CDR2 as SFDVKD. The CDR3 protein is CATSGTGAYEQYF. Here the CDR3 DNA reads TGTGCCACCAGTGGGACAGGGGCTTACGAGCAGTACTTC.

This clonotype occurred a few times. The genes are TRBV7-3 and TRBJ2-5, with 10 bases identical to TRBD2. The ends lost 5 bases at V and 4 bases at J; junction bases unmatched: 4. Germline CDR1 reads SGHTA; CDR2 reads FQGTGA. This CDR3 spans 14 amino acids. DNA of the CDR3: TGTGCCAGCAGCAAAGCGGGGGGGCCAGAGACCCAGTACTTC. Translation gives CASSKAGGPETQYF.

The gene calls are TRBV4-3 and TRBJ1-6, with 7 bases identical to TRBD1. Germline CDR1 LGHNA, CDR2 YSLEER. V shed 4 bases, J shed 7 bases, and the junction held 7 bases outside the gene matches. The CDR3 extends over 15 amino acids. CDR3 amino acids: CASSRGTVRNSPLHF. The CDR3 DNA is TGCGCCAGCAGCCGTGGGACAGTGCGAAATTCACCCCTCCACTTT.

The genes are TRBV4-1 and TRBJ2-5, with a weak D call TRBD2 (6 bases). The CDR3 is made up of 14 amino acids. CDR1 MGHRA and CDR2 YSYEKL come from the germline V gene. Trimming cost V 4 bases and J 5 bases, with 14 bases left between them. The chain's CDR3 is CASSPGPAGETQYF. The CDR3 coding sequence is TGCGCCAGCAGCCCGGGGCCGGCGGGGGAGACCCAGTACTTC.

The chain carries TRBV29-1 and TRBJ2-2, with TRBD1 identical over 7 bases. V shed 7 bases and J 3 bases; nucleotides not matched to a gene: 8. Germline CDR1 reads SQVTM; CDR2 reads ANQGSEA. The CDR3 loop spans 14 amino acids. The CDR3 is CSASKGGDTGELFF. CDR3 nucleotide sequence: TGCAGCGCTTCAAAAGGGGGCGACACCGGGGAGCTGTTTTTT.

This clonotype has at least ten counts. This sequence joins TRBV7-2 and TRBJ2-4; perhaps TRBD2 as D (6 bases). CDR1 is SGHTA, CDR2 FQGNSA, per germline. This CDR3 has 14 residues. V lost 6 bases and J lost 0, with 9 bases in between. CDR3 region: CASSSGVAKNIQYF. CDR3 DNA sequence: TGTGCCAGCAGTTCGGGAGTAGCCAAAAACATTCAGTACTTC.

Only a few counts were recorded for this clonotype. The CDR3 protein is CASSPTVDYVSTGELFF. CDR3 coding DNA: TGTGCCAGCAGCCCCACCGTGGACTATGTTAGCACCGGGGAGCTGTTTTTT. The chain employs TRBV7-3 and TRBJ2-2, with a tentative D call TRBD2 (6 bases). This CDR3 is 17 amino acids long. Trimming shortened V by 5 bases and J by 4 bases, and 20 bases separated the two germline ends. Germline lookup yields CDR1 SGHTA and CDR2 FQGTGA.

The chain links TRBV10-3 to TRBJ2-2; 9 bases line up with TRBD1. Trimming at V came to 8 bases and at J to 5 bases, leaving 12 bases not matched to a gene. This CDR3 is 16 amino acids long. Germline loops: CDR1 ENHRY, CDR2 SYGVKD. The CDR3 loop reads CAIQERQGDQTGELFF. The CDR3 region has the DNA TGTGCCATCCAAGAGCGACAGGGGGACCAAACCGGGGAGCTGTTTTTT.

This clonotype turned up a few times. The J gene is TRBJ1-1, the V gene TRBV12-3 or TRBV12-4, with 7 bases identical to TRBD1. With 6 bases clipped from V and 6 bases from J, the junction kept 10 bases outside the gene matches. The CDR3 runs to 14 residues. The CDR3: CASRRQGRAPEAFF. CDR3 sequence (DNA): TGTGCCAGCAGGCGACAGGGCAGGGCCCCTGAAGCTTTCTTT.

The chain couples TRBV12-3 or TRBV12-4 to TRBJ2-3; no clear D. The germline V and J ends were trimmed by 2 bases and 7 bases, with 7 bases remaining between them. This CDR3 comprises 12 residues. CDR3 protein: CASSLIQYTQYF. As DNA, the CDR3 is TGTGCCAGCAGTTTAATTCAGTATACGCAGTATTTT.

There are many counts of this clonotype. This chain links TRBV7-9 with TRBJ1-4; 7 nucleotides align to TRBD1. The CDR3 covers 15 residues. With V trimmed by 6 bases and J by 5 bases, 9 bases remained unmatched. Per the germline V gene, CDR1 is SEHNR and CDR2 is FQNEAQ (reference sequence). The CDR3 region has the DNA TGTGCCAGCAGTTCCCCCGGGACAGAAAATGAAAAACTGTTTTTT. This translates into CASSSPGTENEKLFF. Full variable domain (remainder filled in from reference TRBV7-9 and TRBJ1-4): DTGVSQNPRHKITKRGQNVTFRCDPISEHNRLYWYRQTLGQGPEFLTYFQNEAQLEKSRLLSDRFSAERPKGSFSTLEIQRTEQGDSAMYLCASSSPGTENEKLFFGSGTQLSVL.

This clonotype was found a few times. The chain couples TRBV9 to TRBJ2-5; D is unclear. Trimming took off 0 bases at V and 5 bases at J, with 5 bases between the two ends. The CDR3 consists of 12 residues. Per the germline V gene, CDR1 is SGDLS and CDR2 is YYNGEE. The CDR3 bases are TGTGCCAGCAGCGTAGGGTCGGAGACCCAGTACTTC. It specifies CASSVGSETQYF. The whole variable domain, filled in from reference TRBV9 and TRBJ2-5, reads DSGVTQTPKHLITATGQRVTLRCSPRSGDLSVYWYQQSLDQGLQFLIQYYNGEERAKGNILERFSAQQFPDLHSELNLSSLELGDSALYFCASSVGSETQYFGPGTRLLVL.

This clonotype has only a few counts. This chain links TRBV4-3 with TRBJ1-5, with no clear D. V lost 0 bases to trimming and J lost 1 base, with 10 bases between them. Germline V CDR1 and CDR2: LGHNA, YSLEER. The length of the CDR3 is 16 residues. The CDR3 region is CASSQDPEPSNQPQHF. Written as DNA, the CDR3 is TGCGCCAGCAGCCAAGATCCAGAACCAAGCAATCAGCCCCAGCATTTT.

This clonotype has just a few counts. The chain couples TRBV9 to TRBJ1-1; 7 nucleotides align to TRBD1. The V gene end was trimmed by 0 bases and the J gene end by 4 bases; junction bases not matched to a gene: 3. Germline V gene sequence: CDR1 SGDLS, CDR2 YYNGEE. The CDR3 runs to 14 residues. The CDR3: CASSVGQGSTEAFF. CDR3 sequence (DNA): TGTGCCAGCAGCGTAGGACAGGGAAGCACTGAAGCTTTCTTT. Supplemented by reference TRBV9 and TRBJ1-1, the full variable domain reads DSGVTQTPKHLITATGQRVTLRCSPRSGDLSVYWYQQSLDQGLQFLIQYYNGEERAKGNILERFSAQQFPDLHSELNLSSLELGDSALYFCASSVGQGSTEAFFGQGTRLTVV.

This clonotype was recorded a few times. CDR3 nucleotides: TGTGCCAGCAGCGTAGCTGCGCGGGGGTCGGGAGATACGCAGTATTTT. Its protein product is CASSVAARGSGDTQYF. J is TRBJ2-3 and V is TRBV9; 7 bases are shared with TRBD2. Germline V gene sequence: CDR1 SGDLS, CDR2 YYNGEE. There are 16 residues in the CDR3. V gave up 0 bases and J gave up 5 bases; unmatched junction bases: 9.

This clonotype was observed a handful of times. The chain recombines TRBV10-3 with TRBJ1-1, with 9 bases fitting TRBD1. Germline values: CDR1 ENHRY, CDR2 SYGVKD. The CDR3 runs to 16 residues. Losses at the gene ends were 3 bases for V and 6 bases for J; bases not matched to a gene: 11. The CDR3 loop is CAISDPKGQGFSEAFF. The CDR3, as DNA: TGTGCCATCAGTGACCCTAAGGGACAGGGTTTTTCTGAAGCTTTCTTT.

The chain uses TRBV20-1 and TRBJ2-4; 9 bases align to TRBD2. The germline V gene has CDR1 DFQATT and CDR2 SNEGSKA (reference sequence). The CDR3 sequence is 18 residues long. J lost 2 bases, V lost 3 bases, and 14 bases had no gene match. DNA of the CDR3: TGCAGTGCTAGGCCGGCTAGCGGGGTTGAAGGGACCAAAAACATTCAGTACTTC. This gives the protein CSARPASGVEGTKNIQYF.

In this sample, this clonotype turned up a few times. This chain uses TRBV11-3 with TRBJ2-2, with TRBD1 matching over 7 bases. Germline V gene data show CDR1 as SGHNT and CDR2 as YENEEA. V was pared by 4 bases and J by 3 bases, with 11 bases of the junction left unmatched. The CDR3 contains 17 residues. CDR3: CASSSSDREKDTGELFF. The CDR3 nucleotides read TGTGCCAGCAGCTCGAGCGACAGGGAGAAAGACACCGGGGAGCTGTTTTTT.